One sample yielded the 18 T cell receptor beta chains listed below, sequenced in a study of radiotherapy plus CTLA-4 blockade in lung cancer. Repertoires were generated with immunoSEQ multiplex PCR, while TCRdb's copy carries only in-frame clones and drops some. The sample records 30,000 to 40,000 clones, 60% to 75% being singletons. Sequenced material: peripheral blood, taken from a patient treated with radiotherapy plus ipilimumab. These receptors were obtained from a human donor with non-small cell lung cancer who had stable disease on radiotherapy plus ipilimumab.

The gene calls are TRBV15 and TRBJ2-6; TRBD1 matches at 8 bases. Per the germline V gene, CDR1 is LNHNV and CDR2 is YYDKDF (reference sequence). The CDR3 is 16 amino acids. The ends lost 6 bases at V and 0 bases at J; junction bases unmatched: 4. The CDR3 DNA is TGTGCCACCAGTCTAGACAGGGGCTCTGGGGCCAACGTCCTGACTTTC. Translating it yields CATSLDRGSGANVLTF.

The chain uses TRBV28 and TRBJ1-5; D may be TRBD1 (6 bases). Between the trimmed V and J ends, which lost 6 bases and 1 base, there was a span of 13 bases. Germline CDR1 MDHEN, CDR2 SYDVKM. There are 15 residues in the CDR3. The CDR3 bases are TGTGCCAGCAGGCCAAATCAGGGGAGCAATCAGCCCCAGCATTTT. This encodes CASRPNQGSNQPQHF.

The CDR3 DNA sequence: TGTGCCAGCAGCCAAGATGGCGGGAGGACAGATACGCAGTATTTT. It codes for CASSQDGGRTDTQYF. The rearrangement uses TRBV4-2 and TRBJ2-3, with TRBD2 matching 8 bases. The CDR3 runs to 15 residues. V lost 0 bases to trimming and J lost 3 bases; unmatched junction nucleotides: 2. Germline V gene sequence: CDR1 LGHNA, CDR2 YNFKEQ.

This clone was detected a few times. The chain couples TRBV4-3 to TRBJ2-3, with a possible D match to TRBD2 (5 bases). Germline CDR1 LGHNA, CDR2 YSLEER. Trimming pared 1 base from V and 8 bases from J, leaving 13 bases between. This CDR3 is 14 amino acids long. The CDR3 loop reads CASSQVKRSVTQYF. The CDR3 bases are TGCGCCAGCAGCCAAGTGAAGCGGAGTGTTACGCAGTATTTT.

The rearrangement joins TRBV18 to TRBJ2-1; D could derive from TRBD1 or TRBD2 (5 bases each). Germline values: CDR1 KGHSH, CDR2 LQKENI. V was clipped by 1 base and J by 8 bases, with 24 bases between them. The CDR3 totals 18 residues. The DNA for the CDR3 is TGTGCCAGCTCACCACTCTTATCCGGATCCGGGGCAGGCCATGAGCAGTTCTTC. Translating it yields CASSPLLSGSGAGHEQFF. The full variable domain, rest sourced from reference TRBV18 and TRBJ2-1, is NAGVMQNPRHLVRRRGQEARLRCSPMKGHSHVYWYRQLPEEGLKFMVYLQKENIIDESGMPKERFSAEFPKEGPSILRIQQVVRGDSAAYFCASSPLLSGSGAGHEQFFGPGTRLTVL.

This clone was seen a few times. This rearrangement joins TRBV19 to TRBJ1-2, with D unclear. Germline CDR1 and CDR2: LNHDA and SQIVND (reference sequence). Trimming took 5 bases from V and 6 from J, leaving 16 bases between them. CDR3 length: 14 amino acids. In DNA form, the CDR3 reads TGTGCCAGTAGTCTACAACCCGAGAGGGATGGCTACACCTTC. Translation: CASSLQPERDGYTF.

V is TRBV11-3 and J is TRBJ2-3; 8 nucleotides align to TRBD2. V dropped 2 bases and J dropped 3; count of bases not matched to a gene: 7. The germline gives CDR1 SGHNT, CDR2 YENEEA. This CDR3 comprises 16 residues. The DNA for the CDR3 is TGTGCCAGCAGCTTATTCGCGGGAGGAAAGACAGATACGCAGTATTTT. This codes for CASSLFAGGKTDTQYF.

The gene calls are TRBV6-1 and TRBJ2-7, with a weak D call TRBD2 (6 bases). The CDR3 totals 15 residues. Germline V CDR1 and CDR2: MNHNS, SASEGT. Trimming stripped 2 bases from V and 2 bases from J, with 13 bases between. The CDR3 bases are TGTGCCAGCAGTGAAATTGGGGGAGGAACCTACGAGCAGTACTTC. It translates to CASSEIGGGTYEQYF.

This clone appeared a few times. This chain uses TRBV19 with TRBJ1-1, with D unclear. Germline V gene data show CDR1 as LNHDA and CDR2 as SQIVND (reference sequence). V lost 3 bases and J lost 0, with 8 bases in between. The CDR3 length is 14 residues. The CDR3 region is CASSIVDMNTEAFF. In DNA, the CDR3 is TGTGCCAGTAGTATTGTAGACATGAACACTGAAGCTTTCTTT.

CDR3 sequence (DNA): TGTGCCAGCAGTTTTAGGAGTGCACGAGCCTACAATGAGCAGTTCTTC. This encodes CASSFRSARAYNEQFF. V gene TRBV27 combines with J gene TRBJ2-1; D ambiguous. Deletions cut 3 bases from V and 2 bases from J, with 14 bases between. The V gene's germline CDR1 is MNHEY and CDR2 SMNVEV (reference sequence). This CDR3 region has 16 residues.

The V call is TRBV19, the J call TRBJ1-2; no clear D gene. Deletions cut 4 bases from V and 4 bases from J, with 13 bases between. This CDR3 spans 14 amino acids. Germline CDR1 and CDR2: LNHDA and SQIVND (reference sequence). CDR3 coding DNA: TGTGCCAGTAGTAGCCGAACACCTCCCTATGGCTACACCTTC. Translation: CASSSRTPPYGYTF.

This clone was counted a few times. This sequence joins TRBV7-8 and TRBJ1-4; D gene uncertain. Trimming shortened V by 4 bases and J by 7 bases, and 7 bases separated the two germline ends. CDR3 length: 12 amino acids. Germline loops: CDR1 SGHVS, CDR2 FQNEAQ. The CDR3 DNA reads TGTGCCAGCAGCTCGTCCGGTGAAAAACTGTTTTTT. Translation: CASSSSGEKLFF.

This chain joins TRBV5-1 and TRBJ1-1; D not certain. This CDR3 spans 14 amino acids. From germline, CDR1 is SGHRS and CDR2 YFSETQ. The ends were cut back, 4 bases at V and 0 bases at J, with 10 bases in the middle. The CDR3 DNA sequence: TGCGCCAGCAGCGCTCCCGGGATGAACACTGAAGCTTTCTTT. Protein product: CASSAPGMNTEAFF.

The chain employs TRBV29-1 and TRBJ1-5, with a weak D call TRBD1 (5 bases). Germline V gives CDR1 SQVTM, CDR2 ANQGSEA. There are 16 residues in the CDR3. V lost 8 bases and J 1 base, leaving 21 bases between the germline ends. CDR3 region: CSPPGGRERSNQPQHF. CDR3 sequence (DNA): TGCAGCCCCCCCGGGGGTAGGGAACGAAGCAATCAGCCCCAGCATTTT.

This rearrangement joins TRBV4-3 to TRBJ2-2; the D gene is possibly TRBD2 (5 bases). The length of the CDR3 is 15 residues. The germline CDR1 and CDR2 sequences are LGHNA and YSLEER. Trimming stripped 4 bases from V and 1 base from J, with 10 bases between. The CDR3 protein is CASSRGWRNTGELFF. CDR3 bases: TGCGCCAGCAGCCGAGGGTGGCGGAACACCGGGGAGCTGTTTTTT.

This clone was seen a few times. The chain recombines TRBV7-2 with TRBJ1-1; D is undetermined. Germline CDR1 and CDR2: SGHTA and FQGNSA. The CDR3 consists of 14 residues. V lost 2 bases to trimming and J lost 1 base, with 8 bases between them. CDR3 in amino acids: CASSLRTGNTEAFF. CDR3 bases: TGTGCCAGCAGCTTAAGGACGGGGAACACTGAAGCTTTCTTT.

The V and J genes are TRBV29-1 and TRBJ2-7; 8 nucleotides line up with TRBD1. CDR3 length: 14 residues. Germline trimming cut 3 bases from V and 4 bases from J; bases unmatched to any gene: 8. In germline, CDR1 is SQVTM, CDR2 ANQGSEA. CDR3 sequence (DNA): TGCAGCGTTGAGGGGGCAGGGGGCGGTTACGAGCAGTACTTC. Translation gives CSVEGAGGGYEQYF.

The chain uses TRBV7-9 and TRBJ2-1; weak D call: TRBD2 (5 bases). Per the germline V gene, CDR1 is SEHNR and CDR2 is FQNEAQ (reference sequence). Trimming pared 5 bases from V and 0 bases from J, leaving 14 bases between. This CDR3 contains 16 residues. CDR3 sequence: CASSPSGSGSYNEQFF. CDR3 sequence (DNA): TGTGCCAGCAGCCCCAGTGGGAGTGGCTCCTACAATGAGCAGTTCTTC.